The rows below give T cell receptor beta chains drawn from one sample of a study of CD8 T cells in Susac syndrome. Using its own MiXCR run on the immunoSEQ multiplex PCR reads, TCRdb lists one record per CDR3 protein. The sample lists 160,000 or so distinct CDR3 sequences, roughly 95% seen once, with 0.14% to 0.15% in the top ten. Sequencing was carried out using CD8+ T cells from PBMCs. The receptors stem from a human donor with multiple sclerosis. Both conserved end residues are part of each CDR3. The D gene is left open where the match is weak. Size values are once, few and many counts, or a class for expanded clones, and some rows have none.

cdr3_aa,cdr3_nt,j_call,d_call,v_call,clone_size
CASSQGQGETQYF,TGTGCCAGCAGCCAAGGACAGGGAGAGACCCAGTACTTC,TRBJ2-5,TRBD1,TRBV3-1,-
CASSVPSNTIYF,TGTGCCAGCAGCGTACCTTCGAACACCATATATTTT,TRBJ1-3,-,TRBV9,-
CAWSLGEAPDTQYF,TGTGCCTGGAGCCTGGGGGAAGCACCAGATACGCAGTATTTT,TRBJ2-3,-,TRBV30,-
CSVEDSNQPQHF,TGCAGCGTTGAGGACAGCAATCAGCCCCAGCATTTT,TRBJ1-5,-,TRBV29-1,-
CASSPWQDTSYEQYF,TGTGCCAGCTCACCATGGCAGGACACCTCCTACGAGCAGTACTTC,TRBJ2-7,-,TRBV18,-
CASSYSFPGRTEAFF,TGTGCCAGCAGTTACTCGTTCCCAGGGAGGACTGAAGCTTTCTTT,TRBJ1-1,-,TRBV6-2/TRBV6-3,once
CASSLGIMNTEAFF,TGTGCCAGCAGCTTAGGCATTATGAACACTGAAGCTTTCTTT,TRBJ1-1,-,TRBV7-3,once
CASSTGTEYNEQFF,TGTGCCAGTAGTACCGGGACAGAATACAATGAGCAGTTCTTC,TRBJ2-1,TRBD1,TRBV19,-
CSVVGGIGYTF,TGCAGCGTTGTGGGAGGGATCGGCTACACCTTC,TRBJ1-2,-,TRBV29-1,-
CASSRGQELYNEQFF,TGTGCCAGCAGCCGGGGACAGGAATTATACAATGAGCAGTTCTTC,TRBJ2-1,TRBD1,TRBV7-3,-
CAWSRRSGLQPQHF,TGTGCCTGGAGTAGGAGGTCAGGGTTACAGCCCCAGCATTTT,TRBJ1-5,-,TRBV30,-
CASSTGGQRNNEQFF,TGTGCCAGTAGTACCGGGGGCCAAAGAAACAATGAGCAGTTCTTC,TRBJ2-1,-,TRBV19,-
CASSQGWNEQFF,TGTGCCAGCTCCCAGGGGTGGAATGAGCAGTTCTTC,TRBJ2-1,-,TRBV6-2/TRBV6-3,-
CASNGAEAFF,TGTGCCAGCAATGGGGCAGAAGCTTTCTTT,TRBJ1-1,-,TRBV6-1,-